This note documents a single T cell receptor beta chain sequence. The unsorted samples took about 90 million PBMCs to get genomic DNA. PCR replicates performed on unsorted PBMC used approximately 320 ng DNA, 29,000 or so T cell genomes. Ten immunoSEQ deep assay plates were used to sequence the DNA of unsorted PBMCs. Authors' analysis steps: ImmunoSEQ only sent back junction sequences with no quality scores, so filtering was done differently. Only in-frame clones appear in the TCRdb table, and some are missing; sequencing was by immunoSEQ multiplex PCR. V and J calls and clone size are those listed in that table; D and trimming were worked out from the DNA. The table lists about half a million clones, approximately 71% of them singletons, with more than 10% in the top ten. The data were obtained in a study of shared clonotypes between healthy human individuals. The CDR3 spans 15 residues. Germline CDR1 SGHNT, CDR2 YYREEE (reference sequence). With 0 bases removed from V and 2 bases from J, the gap between germline ends came to 11 bases.

The chain combines TRBV5-4 with TRBJ1-1; maybe TRBD1 (5 bases). The source of this sequence is a woman between 40 and 50 years old in good health. Some clones in this sample may be carry-over from other donors' samples. The source material was PBMCs. As DNA, the CDR3 is TGTGCCAGCAGCTTGGAACCGGGGGGAAACACTGAAGCTTTCTTT. It translates to CASSLEPGGNTEAFF.